Below are 11 T cell receptor beta chains sequenced from a single sample in a study of blood T cell repertoires in COVID-19 (dated by TCRdb to 2018 to 2020). Receptors were amplified or captured by the immunoSEQ multiplex PCR assay. Held by TCRdb, this immuneACCESS table contains in-frame sequences only and omits some clones. Under half of the omission traces to an unresolved V gene where checked; the cause of the rest is unknown. A total of more than 300,000 clones appear in this sample, around 89% of them only once. The top ten constitute under 7.5% of the sample. The sequenced sample consisted of peripheral blood. The receptors come from a man between 18 and 29 years old who had recovered from COVID-19.

The chain's CDR3 is CASSPSQGAYEQYF. The CDR3 DNA reads TGCGCCAGCAGCCCCAGCCAGGGGGCCTACGAGCAGTACTTC. The chain combines TRBV4-1 with TRBJ2-7; 7 bases map to TRBD1. CDR3 length: 14 residues. Per germline, CDR1 MGHRA and CDR2 YSYEKL. V was clipped by 4 bases and J by 2 bases; unmatched bases: 5.

V gene TRBV19 combines with J gene TRBJ2-2; 13 bases are shared with TRBD2. Germline V gives CDR1 LNHDA, CDR2 SQIVND (reference sequence). V was pared by 10 bases and J by 5 bases, with 10 bases of the junction left unmatched. The CDR3 runs 16 residues. The CDR3 sequence is CATQKGLAGETGELFF. The CDR3 nucleotides read TGTGCCACCCAAAAAGGACTAGCGGGAGAAACCGGGGAGCTGTTTTTT. Together with reference TRBV19 and TRBJ2-2, the CDR3 gives the full variable domain: DGGITQSPKYLFRKEGQNVTLSCEQNLNHDAMYWYRQDPGQGLRLIYYSQIVNDFQKGDIAEGYSVSREKKESFPLTVTSAQKNPTAFYLCATQKGLAGETGELFFGEGSRLTVL.

This sequence joins TRBV7-9 and TRBJ1-2, with TRBD1 matching over 8 bases. The CDR3 runs 14 residues. From germline, CDR1 is SEHNR and CDR2 FQNEAQ (reference sequence). The trim removed 4 bases at V and 4 bases at J, leaving 5 bases unmatched. The chain's CDR3 is CASSSTGEVYGYTF. CDR3 nucleotides: TGTGCCAGCAGCTCGACAGGGGAGGTCTATGGCTACACCTTC.

The chain is built from TRBV6-2 or TRBV6-3 and TRBJ2-3; 11 nucleotides line up with TRBD1. The V and J ends lost 0 bases and 1 base, in that order; junction bases with no gene match: 6. There are 18 residues in the CDR3. Per the germline V gene, CDR1 is MNHEY and CDR2 is SVGEGT. As DNA, the CDR3 is TGTGCCAGCAGTTACTCCTGGGGACAGGGGGATGGCACAGATACGCAGTATTTT. This encodes CASSYSWGQGDGTDTQYF.

The J gene is TRBJ1-1, the V gene TRBV5-6; D may be TRBD1 (5 bases). Germline CDR1 reads SGHDT; CDR2 reads YYEEEE. The CDR3 consists of 18 residues. Trimming stripped 0 bases from V and 3 bases from J, with 21 bases between. This CDR3 is CASSLGARGRVAHTEAFF. CDR3 DNA sequence: TGTGCCAGCAGCTTGGGGGCAAGAGGCAGGGTAGCCCACACTGAAGCTTTCTTT.

The chain links TRBV30 to TRBJ2-5, with 8 bases lining up with TRBD2. The CDR3 length is 13 residues. Per the germline V gene, CDR1 is GTSNPN and CDR2 is SVGIG (reference sequence). CDR3 region: CATQTSAQETQYF. The CDR3 coding sequence is TGTGCTACTCAGACTAGCGCCCAAGAGACCCAGTACTTC.

This chain links TRBV5-6 with TRBJ2-1, with 8 bases matching TRBD2. Trimming at V came to 7 bases and at J to 2 bases, leaving 8 bases not matched to a gene. The CDR3 length is 15 residues. CDR1 SGHDT and CDR2 YYEEEE come from the germline V gene. The CDR3 DNA reads TGTGCCAGCCTAGGAACGGGGGGGCCCTACAATGAGCAGTTCTTC. This sequence encodes CASLGTGGPYNEQFF.

The chain couples TRBV9 to TRBJ1-2; 7 bases align to TRBD1. Looked up from germline, CDR1 is SGDLS and CDR2 is YYNGEE. The ends lost 3 bases at V and 6 bases at J; junction bases unmatched: 11. The CDR3 covers 15 residues. CDR3 amino acids: CASSAGNRGMDGYTF. The CDR3 DNA reads TGTGCCAGCAGCGCTGGCAACAGGGGAATGGATGGCTACACCTTC.

The chain combines TRBV5-6 with TRBJ1-2; a weak D match, TRBD1 (5 bases). Trimming left V 1 base short and J 2 bases short, with 9 bases between. CDR1 is SGHDT and CDR2 is YYEEEE in the germline V gene. This CDR3 is built from 14 residues. Here the CDR3 reads CASSLYAGNYGYTF. Here the CDR3 DNA reads TGTGCCAGCAGCTTGTACGCAGGGAACTATGGCTACACCTTC. The full variable domain, in which reference TRBV5-6 and TRBJ1-2 provide the parts outside the CDR3, is DAGVTQSPTHLIKTRGQQVTLRCSPKSGHDTVSWYQQALGQGPQFIFQYYEEEERQRGNFPDRFSGHQFPNYSSELNVNALLLGDSALYLCASSLYAGNYGYTFGSGTRLTVV.

This clone was found once. This sequence joins TRBV29-1 and TRBJ2-7; 9 bases agree with TRBD2. After removal of 6 bases from V and 2 bases from J, the junction contained 5 bases not matched to a gene. In germline, CDR1 is SQVTM, CDR2 ANQGSEA. This CDR3 is built from 13 residues. This CDR3 reads CSVGLADAYEQYF. For the CDR3, the DNA is TGCAGCGTGGGACTAGCCGACGCCTACGAGCAGTACTTC.

V usage is TRBV15 and J usage is TRBJ2-5; weak D call: TRBD2 (8 bases). Germline V gene lookup returns CDR1 LNHNV and CDR2 YYDKDF (reference sequence). Trimming removed 8 bases from V and 7 bases from J, with 20 bases in between. The CDR3 runs to 14 residues. In nucleotides, the CDR3 is TGTGCCACCCAGGGGGATAGCGGGGACTGGACCCAGTACTTC. As protein: CATQGDSGDWTQYF.